The sample holds a few counts of the clone carrying this T cell receptor (beta chain). The antigen is not known. The sample comes from a study of OX40 agonist ivuxolimab in advanced cancers. Study at large: Hepatocellular carcinoma, melanoma, renal cell or head and neck cancer was diagnosed in the dose-escalation patients.

General study points: In a subset of nonresponders, normalized T-cell clonal expansion was also low. At doses 0.1 to 3.0 mg/kg, CD4+ and CD8+ clones expanded.

Sequencing used immunoSEQ multiplex PCR; TCRdb keeps in-frame clones, though not all of them. The data contain about 98,000 clones, roughly 89% of them singletons. Germline CDR1 is SGHTA and CDR2 is FQGNSA. Between the trimmed V and J ends, which lost 4 bases and 4 bases, there was a span of 8 bases. The CDR3 spans 13 residues. The sample in question was CD4+ or CD8+ T cells sorted from blood, obtained in a trial of the OX40 agonist ivuxolimab. This chain links TRBV7-2 with TRBJ1-5; D remains unclear. The sequence came from an adult with an advanced solid tumor such as melanoma, head and neck, liver or kidney cancer. DNA for the CDR3: TGTGCCAGCAGCTCGGGCACGAATCAGCCCCAGCATTTT. Protein: CASSSGTNQPQHF.